The clone carrying this T cell receptor beta chain has only a few counts. An end of the junction differs from the germline gene, which may be a read error. The sample originates from a study of OX40 agonist ivuxolimab in advanced cancers. The protocol was immunoSEQ multiplex PCR, while the TCRdb copy is restricted to in-frame clones and leaves out a portion. Of tens of thousands of clones in the sample, around 83% are singletons; the top ten hold 2% to 3%. The sample here was CD4+ or CD8+ T cells sorted from blood, taken in a trial of the OX40 agonist ivuxolimab. This sequence originates from an adult with an advanced solid tumor such as melanoma, head and neck, liver or kidney cancer.

The chain's CDR3 is CASIPGGTGELFF. CDR3 in DNA: TGTGCTAGCATCCCAGGGGGGACCGGGGAGCTGTTTTTT. The J gene is TRBJ2-2, the V gene TRBV7-7; weak D call: TRBD1 (7 bases). The CDR3 has 13 residues. Germline assignment: CDR1 SSHAT and CDR2 FNYEAQ (reference sequence).